Sequencing of this T cell receptor beta chain was carried out in a study of TIL therapy for anti-PD-1-resistant metastatic lung cancer (dated by TCRdb to about 2021). Describing the broader study: Before any PD-1/PD-L1 blockade was given, tumors were harvested, nivolumab was then administered, and patients who progressed went on to receive lymphodepletion, an infusion of expanded TIL, and IL-2. T cell receptor beta sequencing of tumor and peripheral blood served to follow clonotypes across the tumor, the expanded TIL product, and serial blood samples. Enrolled patients had a median age of almost 55 years (range about 35-80) and a median tumor PD-L1 proportion score of around 6%. The cohort was composed predominantly of lung adenocarcinoma, with several EGFR-mutant and two ALK-rearranged tumors included, and half of patients were identified as current or former smokers. A median non-synonymous tumor mutation burden of approximately 1.4 mutations per megabase was determined across the cohort by whole-exome sequencing. Results and caveats for the whole study, not just this receptor: Because the cohort was highly selected, with more treatment-naive, never-smoker and oncogene-addicted patients than is typical, generalizability is limited. The study protocol defined all tumor marker inferences as exploratory. The baseline peripheral repertoire was partially replaced by infused TIL clonotypes, which then decayed over months, and persistence showed no apparent association with response.

Turning to this clone: Its cognate antigen has yet to be identified. Per-nucleotide qualities are absent, and no much larger clonotype sits a single base away.

According to the study, the label for this sample's time point signals: pre-treatment sample, taken before nivolumab and TIL therapy. Adults with stage 4 NSCLC were enrolled from October 2017 to early 2020 in a dual-center phase I trial. Samples came from a single-arm, open-label phase I trial of tumor-infiltrating lymphocyte therapy with nivolumab in advanced non-small cell lung cancer. Blood mononuclear cells were isolated from EDTA tubes by Ficoll gradient and were snap-frozen as pellets, and DNA was extracted with a Qiagen mini-prep kit. The immunoSEQ v3 hsTCRB kit was used to amplify TCR beta CDR3 regions from genomic DNA through bias-controlled multiplex PCR. TCR libraries were sequenced on an Illumina NextSeq 500 to 1.5 million to 2.5 million read pairs for survey level or about 5-6.5 million for deep level. Under the source paper's analysis protocol: Clonality was reported by immunoSEQ Analyzer software, which also assigned V, D and J genes and filtered out non-productive sequences. Repertoires of infused TIL and blood were compared using productive Simpson clonality and the Morisita overlap index of productive TRB rearrangements. The absolute count of a clonotype in blood was estimated by multiplying the lymphocyte count by the CD3+ fraction and by the productive frequency of the clone. TCRdb took over this immuneACCESS table, retaining in-frame rearrangements with V and J assigned. Such tables are incomplete; in checked studies, under half of the missing clones stem from an unresolved V gene, and the remainder is unexplained. V and J calls and clone size follow that table, whereas D and trimming were derived from the DNA. Across this sample there are tens of thousands of clones, with around 79% seen only once. Roughly 5% of the sample goes to the ten largest clones.

The receptor was isolated from a woman aged 25 to 80 with non-small cell lung cancer. The specimen comprised blood, sampled at baseline.

The CDR3 region has the sequence CASSQGRESAVNTEAFF. The DNA sequence is given as TGCGCCAGCAGCCAGGGACGGGAGTCGGCAGTGAACACTGAAGCTTTCTTT. The receptor chain draws on TRBV4-1 and TRBJ1-1; the D segment could be TRBD1, given 5 matching bases. Taken from cysteine to phenylalanine, the CDR3 has 17 residues. Only the CDR3 part of the read is kept: 51 bases, read in frame from the first base. The germline V gene encodes CDR1 MGHRA and CDR2 YSYEKL. Trimming at the junction amounts to 3 bases on V and 0 bases on J, and the germline ends lie 17 bases apart.